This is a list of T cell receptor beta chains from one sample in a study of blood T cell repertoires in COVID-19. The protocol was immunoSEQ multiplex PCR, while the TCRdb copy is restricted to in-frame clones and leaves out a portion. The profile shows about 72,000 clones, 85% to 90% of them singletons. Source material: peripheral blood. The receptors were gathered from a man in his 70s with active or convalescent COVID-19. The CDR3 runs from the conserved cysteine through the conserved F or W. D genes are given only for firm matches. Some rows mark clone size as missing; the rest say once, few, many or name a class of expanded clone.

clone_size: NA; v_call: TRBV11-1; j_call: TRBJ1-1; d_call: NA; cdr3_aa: CASRKSGVTNTEAFF; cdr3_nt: TGTGCCAGCAGAAAATCGGGGGTGACGAACACTGAAGCTTTCTTT
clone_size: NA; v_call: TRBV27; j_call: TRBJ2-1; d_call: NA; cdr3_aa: CASRKPGTYNEQFF; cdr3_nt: TGTGCCAGCAGAAAACCGGGAACTTACAATGAGCAGTTCTTC
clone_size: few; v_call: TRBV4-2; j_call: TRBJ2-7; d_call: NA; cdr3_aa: CASSQVGGASYEQYF; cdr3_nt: TGTGCCAGCAGCCAAGTGGGTGGGGCATCCTACGAGCAGTACTTC
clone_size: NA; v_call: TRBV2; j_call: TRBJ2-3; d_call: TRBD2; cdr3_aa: CASSASSGRRDTQYF; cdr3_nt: TGTGCCAGCAGCGCGTCTAGCGGGAGGAGGGATACGCAGTATTTT
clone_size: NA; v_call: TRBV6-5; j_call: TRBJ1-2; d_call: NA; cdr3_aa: CASSLGGTYGYTF; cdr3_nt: TGTGCCAGCAGCCTGGGGGGAACCTATGGCTACACCTTC
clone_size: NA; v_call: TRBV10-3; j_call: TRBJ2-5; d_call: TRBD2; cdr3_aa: CAISGVAGGETQYF; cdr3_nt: TGTGCCATCAGTGGGGTAGCGGGGGGGGAGACCCAGTACTTC
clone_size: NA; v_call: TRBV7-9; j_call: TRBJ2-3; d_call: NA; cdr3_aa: CASSLISGSTDTQYF; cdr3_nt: TGTGCCAGCAGCTTAATAAGCGGGAGCACAGATACGCAGTATTTT
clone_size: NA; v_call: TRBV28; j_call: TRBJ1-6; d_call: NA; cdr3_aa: CASSSYSRGTNNSPLHF; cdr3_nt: TGTGCCAGCAGTTCATATAGTAGGGGGACTAATAATTCACCCCTCCACTTT
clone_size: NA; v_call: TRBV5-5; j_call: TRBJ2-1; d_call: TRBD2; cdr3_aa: CASSSGLAGSSSYNEQFF; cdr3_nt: TGTGCCAGCAGCTCCGGACTAGCGGGGTCGAGCTCCTACAATGAGCAGTTCTTC
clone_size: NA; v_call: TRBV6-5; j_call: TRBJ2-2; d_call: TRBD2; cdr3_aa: CASIGLADTGELFF; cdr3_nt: TGTGCCAGCATTGGGCTAGCGGACACCGGGGAGCTGTTTTTT
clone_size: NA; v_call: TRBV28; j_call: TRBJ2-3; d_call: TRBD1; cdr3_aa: CASSFAGDRGTSSDTQYF; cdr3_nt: TGTGCCAGCAGTTTCGCAGGGGACAGGGGGACTAGCTCAGATACGCAGTATTTT
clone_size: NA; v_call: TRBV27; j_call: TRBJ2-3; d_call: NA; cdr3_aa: CASSSPPDTQYF; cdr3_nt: TGTGCCAGCAGTTCCCCCCCGGATACGCAGTATTTT
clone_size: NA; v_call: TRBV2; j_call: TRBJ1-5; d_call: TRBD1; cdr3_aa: CASSSGTGNQPQHF; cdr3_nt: TGTGCCAGCAGCTCCGGGACAGGGAATCAGCCCCAGCATTTT
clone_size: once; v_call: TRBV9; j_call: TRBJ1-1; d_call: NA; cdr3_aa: CASSVGQRNTEAFF; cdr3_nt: TGTGCCAGCAGCGTAGGACAGCGGAACACTGAAGCTTTCTTT
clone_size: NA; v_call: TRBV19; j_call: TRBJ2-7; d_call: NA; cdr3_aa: CASTAGYEQYF; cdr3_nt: TGTGCCAGCACCGCCGGCTACGAGCAGTACTTC
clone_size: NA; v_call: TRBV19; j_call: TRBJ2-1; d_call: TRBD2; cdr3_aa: CASSLTSGSLAYNEQFF; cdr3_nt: TGTGCCAGTAGTTTGACTAGCGGGAGCCTGGCCTACAATGAGCAGTTCTTC
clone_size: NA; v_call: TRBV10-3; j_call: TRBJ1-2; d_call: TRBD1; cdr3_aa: CAISEQGAHGYTF; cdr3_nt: TGTGCCATCAGTGAACAGGGGGCGCATGGCTACACCTTC
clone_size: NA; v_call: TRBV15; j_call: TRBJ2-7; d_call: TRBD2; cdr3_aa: CATSGGTSGSYEQYF; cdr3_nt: TGTGCCACCAGCGGCGGGACTAGCGGGTCCTACGAGCAGTACTTC
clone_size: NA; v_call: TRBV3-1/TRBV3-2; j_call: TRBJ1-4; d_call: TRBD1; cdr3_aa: CASSSGTGVTNEKLFF; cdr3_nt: TGTGCCAGCAGCTCCGGGACAGGGGTCACTAATGAAAAACTGTTTTTT
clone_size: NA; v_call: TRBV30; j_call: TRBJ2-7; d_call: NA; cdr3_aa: CAWSLGGTDEQYF; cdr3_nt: TGTGCCTGGAGCTTGGGGGGAACGGACGAGCAGTACTTC
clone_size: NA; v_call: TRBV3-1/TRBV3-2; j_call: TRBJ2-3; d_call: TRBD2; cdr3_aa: CASSRDYTDTQYF; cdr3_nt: TGTGCCAGCAGCCGGGACTACACAGATACGCAGTATTTT
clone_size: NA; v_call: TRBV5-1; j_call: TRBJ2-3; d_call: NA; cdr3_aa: CASSLEQPGDTQYF; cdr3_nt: TGCGCCAGCAGCTTGGAACAACCCGGGGATACGCAGTATTTT
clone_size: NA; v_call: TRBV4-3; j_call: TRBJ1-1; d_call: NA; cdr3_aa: CASSQQYGTLNTEAFF; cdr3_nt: TGCGCCAGCAGCCAGCAGTACGGGACACTGAACACTGAAGCTTTCTTT
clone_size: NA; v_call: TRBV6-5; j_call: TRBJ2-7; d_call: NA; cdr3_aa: CASRKTSSSYEQYF; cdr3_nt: TGTGCCAGCAGAAAAACTAGCAGCTCCTACGAGCAGTACTTC
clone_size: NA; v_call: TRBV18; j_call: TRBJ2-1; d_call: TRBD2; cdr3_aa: CASSPIAGGTYNEQFF; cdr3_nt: TGTGCCAGCTCACCAATAGCGGGAGGAACCTACAATGAGCAGTTCTTC
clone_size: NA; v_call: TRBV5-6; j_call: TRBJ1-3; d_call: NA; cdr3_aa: CASRQGPGNTIYF; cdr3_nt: TGTGCCAGCAGACAGGGTCCTGGAAACACCATATATTTT
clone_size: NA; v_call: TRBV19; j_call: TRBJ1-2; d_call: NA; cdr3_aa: CASSIAGGLRPGYTF; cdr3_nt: TGTGCCAGTAGTATAGCTGGGGGCCTGCGGCCTGGCTACACCTTC
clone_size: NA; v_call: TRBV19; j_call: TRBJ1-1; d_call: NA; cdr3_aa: CASSRRRGGSTEAFF; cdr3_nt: TGTGCCAGTAGTCGAAGACGGGGCGGGAGCACTGAAGCTTTCTTT
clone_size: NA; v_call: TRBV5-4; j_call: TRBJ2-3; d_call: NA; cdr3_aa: CASSFGTNRDLDTQYF; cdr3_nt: TGTGCCAGCAGCTTCGGTACCAACAGGGATTTGGATACGCAGTATTTT
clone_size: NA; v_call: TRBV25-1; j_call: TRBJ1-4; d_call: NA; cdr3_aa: CASSLGISGYEKLFF; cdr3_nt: TGTGCCAGCTCCCTCGGGATTTCTGGATACGAAAAACTGTTTTTT
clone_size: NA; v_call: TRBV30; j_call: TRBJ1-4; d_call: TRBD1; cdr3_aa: CAFGQGNEKLFF; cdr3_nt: TGTGCTTTTGGACAGGGAAATGAAAAACTGTTTTTT
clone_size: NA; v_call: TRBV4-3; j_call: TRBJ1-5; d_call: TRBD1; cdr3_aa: CASSHRTGDHQPQHF; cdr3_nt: TGCGCCAGCAGCCACAGGACAGGGGACCATCAGCCCCAGCATTTT
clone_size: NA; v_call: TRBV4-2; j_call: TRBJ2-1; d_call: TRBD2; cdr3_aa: CASSQDYGAGGPSYNEQFF; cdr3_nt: TGTGCCAGCAGCCAAGATTATGGAGCGGGAGGCCCTTCCTACAATGAGCAGTTCTTC
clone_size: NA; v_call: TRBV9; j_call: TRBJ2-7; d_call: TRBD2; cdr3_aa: CASSVGGSFDEQYF; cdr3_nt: TGTGCCAGCAGCGTAGGCGGGAGCTTCGACGAGCAGTACTTC
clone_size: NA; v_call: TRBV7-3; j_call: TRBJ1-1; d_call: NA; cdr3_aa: CASSLGLATEAFF; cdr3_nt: TGTGCCAGCAGCTTAGGGTTAGCCACTGAAGCTTTCTTT
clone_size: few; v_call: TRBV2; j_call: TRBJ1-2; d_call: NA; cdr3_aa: CASSEGQGMVGYTF; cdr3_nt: TGTGCCAGCAGTGAAGGGCAGGGGATGGTTGGCTACACCTTC
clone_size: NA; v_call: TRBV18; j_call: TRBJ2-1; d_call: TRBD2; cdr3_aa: CASSLGTGLGNEQFF; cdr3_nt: TGTGCCAGCTCCCTTGGGACCGGACTAGGGAATGAGCAGTTCTTC
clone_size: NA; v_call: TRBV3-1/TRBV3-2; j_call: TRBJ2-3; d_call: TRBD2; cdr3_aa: CASSPQGLAGITDTQYF; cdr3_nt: TGTGCCAGCAGCCCACAAGGACTAGCGGGGATCACAGATACGCAGTATTTT
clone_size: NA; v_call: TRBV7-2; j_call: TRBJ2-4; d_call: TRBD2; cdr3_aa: CASSSVSGIDQYF; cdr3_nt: TGTGCCAGCAGCTCCGTTAGCGGGATAGACCAGTACTTC
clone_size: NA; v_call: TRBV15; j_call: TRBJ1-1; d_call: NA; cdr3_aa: CATSRNHKNTEAFF; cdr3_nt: TGTGCCACCAGCAGAAACCACAAGAACACTGAAGCTTTCTTT
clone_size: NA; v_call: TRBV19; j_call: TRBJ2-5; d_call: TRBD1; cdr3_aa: CASRPTGAETQYF; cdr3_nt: TGTGCCAGTAGACCGACAGGGGCGGAGACCCAGTACTTC
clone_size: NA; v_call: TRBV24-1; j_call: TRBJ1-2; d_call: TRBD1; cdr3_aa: CATATGGHLGSYGYTF; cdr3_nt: TGTGCCACCGCGACAGGGGGCCACCTTGGGTCCTATGGCTACACCTTC
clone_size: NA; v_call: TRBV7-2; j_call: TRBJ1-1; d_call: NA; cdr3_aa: CASSRTGTNTEAFF; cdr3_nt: TGTGCCAGCAGCCGTACAGGGACGAACACTGAAGCTTTCTTT
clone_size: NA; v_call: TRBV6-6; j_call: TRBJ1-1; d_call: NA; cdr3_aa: CATRSGGEATEAFF; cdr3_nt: TGTGCCACCCGATCCGGGGGAGAGGCCACTGAAGCTTTCTTT
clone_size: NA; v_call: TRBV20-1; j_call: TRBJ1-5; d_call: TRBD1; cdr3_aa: CSASEGARNQPQHF; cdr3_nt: TGCAGTGCTAGTGAGGGGGCGCGTAATCAGCCCCAGCATTTT